Sequencing of this T cell receptor (beta chain) was carried out in a study of Ad26.COV2.S vaccination and SARS-CoV-2 variants. Study-wide findings and caveats: TCR breadth and depth estimates may have understated total T cell responses.

Treatment specified: roughly 19 received Ad26.COV2.S at low or high dose, single or two shots; five or six received placebo; per-sample allocation not given. Specimens were obtained on day 63 following the first vaccine or placebo injection. Trimming removed 2 bases at V and 2 bases at J, with 10 bases between. Looked up from germline, CDR1 is SGHTA and CDR2 is FQGNSA. The CDR3 extends over 15 amino acids. The assay was immunoSEQ multiplex PCR, and TCRdb's table has in-frame clones only and misses some. The table has roughly 420,000 clones, about 91% seen once; the top ten hold around 2.5%. Turning to this clone: Antigen specificity is unknown.

The chain is built from TRBV7-2 and TRBJ1-5; unclear D gene. This TCR was recovered from a person between 18 and 59 years old who received the Ad26.COV2.S COVID-19 vaccine or a placebo. The sample in question was peripheral blood, obtained in a trial of Ad26.COV2.S vaccine versus placebo. CDR3 DNA: TGTGCCAGCAGCTTACGGAGGGTGGGCAATCAGCCCCAGCATTTT. This codes for CASSLRRVGNQPQHF.